Described below is a single T cell receptor (beta chain) sequence and its context. The data were taken from a study of cytomegalovirus exposure and HLA in healthy donors. The CDR3 has 14 residues. Germline values: CDR1 MNHEY, CDR2 SVGAGI. Trimming shortened V by 5 bases and J by 10 bases, and 18 bases separated the two germline ends. Primers for the PCR totalled 60 Vbeta and 13 Jbeta. Measured with immunoSEQ multiplex PCR; TCRdb has only the in-frame clones, and not every one. The data hold some 150,000 clones, with roughly 83% observed a single time. The sequence derives from a human donor in good health. Input material: PBMCs. The J gene is TRBJ2-1, the V gene TRBV6-5; possible D gene TRBD2, 6 bases. Here the CDR3 reads CASSQGLRIGEQFF. The CDR3 coding sequence is TGTGCCAGCAGTCAGGGACTCCGGATAGGAGAGCAGTTCTTC.